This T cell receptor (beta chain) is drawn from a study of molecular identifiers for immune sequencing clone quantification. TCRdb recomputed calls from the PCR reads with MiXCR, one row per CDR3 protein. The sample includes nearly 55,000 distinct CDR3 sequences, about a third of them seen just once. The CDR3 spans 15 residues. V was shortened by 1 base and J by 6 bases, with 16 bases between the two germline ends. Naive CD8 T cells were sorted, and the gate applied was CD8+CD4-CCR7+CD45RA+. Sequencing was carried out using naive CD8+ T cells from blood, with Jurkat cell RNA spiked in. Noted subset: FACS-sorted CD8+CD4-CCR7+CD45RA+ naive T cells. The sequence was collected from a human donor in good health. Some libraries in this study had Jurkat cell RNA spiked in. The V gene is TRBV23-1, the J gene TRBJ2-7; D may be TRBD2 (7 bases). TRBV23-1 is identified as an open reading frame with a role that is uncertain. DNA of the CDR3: TGCGCCAGCAGTCAATGGTTGGGGGGGCGGGCCGAGCAGTACTTC. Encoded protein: CASSQWLGGRAEQYF.